The source of this T cell receptor (beta chain) is a study of CXCR3-negative and CXCR3-positive naive CD8 T cells. Overall study: Approximately 130 million TRB reads were obtained overall (about 1.5 +/- 0.3 million per library).

It was by 5' RACE with UMI labels that the TRB cDNA libraries were prepared. TCRdb reprocessed the 5' RACE reads, with one entry per CDR3 protein and no DNA. Recorded for this sample: some 150,000 distinct CDR3 sequences. Whole-study results and caveats: For CXCR3-positive naive cells, TRB CDR3s were more hydrophobic than those of CXCR3-negative naive cells. Each naive subset displayed comparably high diversity, whereas memory CD8+ cells displayed much lower diversity. The authors found comparable surface CD5 between naive subsets and inferred TCR strength from TRB CDR3 properties.

About this clonotype: Its antigen is not known.

The sequenced sample was naive CXCR3+ CD8+ T cells from blood. This sample's subset: CD45RO-CCR7+CD27+CD95- naive CD8+ T cells expressing CXCR3 (TNR3+). The TCR originated in a human donor in good health. Some clones in this sample may be carry-over from other donors' samples.

CDR3 sequence reads: CATLGPANNEQFF. V and J are TRBV10-3 and TRBJ2-1; lacking DNA, the TRBD2 call made by TCRdb goes unchecked. Germline CDR1 reads ENHRY; CDR2 reads SYGVKD. The CDR3 spans 13 residues.